This T cell receptor (beta chain) was recorded in a study of blood T cell repertoires in COVID-19. Assay used: immunoSEQ multiplex PCR; TCRdb lists only in-frame clones, some missing. Of a few hundred thousand clones listed, roughly 84% were seen once; the top ten hold approximately 3.6%. Germline CDR1 and CDR2: MNHEY and SVGAGI. The junction had 10 bases not matched to a gene; V was cut back by 5 bases and J by 5 bases. The CDR3 runs 15 residues. Participant reports of clinical history set cohort assignment. The sequenced sample was PBMCs or T cells enriched from blood (not recorded which). The chain is built from TRBV6-5 and TRBJ1-2; TRBD1 agrees at 8 bases. The receptor was isolated from a man aged 45 to 65 who had recovered from COVID-19. CDR3 bases: TGTGCCAGCAGTACCCGGACAGGGAATGGGTATGGCTACACCTTC. Translating it yields CASSTRTGNGYGYTF.